This T cell receptor (beta chain) is drawn from a study of T cell repertoires in cytomegalovirus infection. About the research overall: TCR beta signatures that were public indicated CMV infection and matching HLA type.

The ends lost 5 bases at V and 6 bases at J; junction bases unmatched: 7. The germline V gene has CDR1 SGHVS and CDR2 FQNEAQ. The CDR3 covers 14 residues. TCRdb independently ran MiXCR on the reads; one entry per CDR3 protein. The repertoire holds approximately 300,000 distinct CDR3 sequences, 25% to 30% seen once, with roughly 20% in the top ten. This clonotype has a handful of counts. Its antigen is undetermined. The receptor was derived from a human donor in good health (CMV status not recorded). Some clones in this sample may be carry-over from other donors' samples. The chain couples TRBV7-8 to TRBJ1-2; 9 nucleotides align to TRBD1. This specimen consisted of cultured PBMCs, obtained from culture after CMV antigen stimulation. DNA for the CDR3: TGTGCCAGCAGCGCGGACAGGGGACGGGATGGCTACACCTTC. It encodes CASSADRGRDGYTF.